This T cell receptor beta chain stems from a study of TIL therapy for anti-PD-1-resistant metastatic lung cancer. Background on the study: Tumors carried a median roughly 1.5 non-synonymous mutations per megabase.

The immunoSEQ assay was v3. Method: immunoSEQ multiplex PCR; TCRdb's copy keeps in-frame clones and lacks some. The repertoire consists of 10,000 to 12,000 clones, with about 57% occurring once and the leading ten covering 9% to 15%. This clone was found a few times. What it recognizes is unknown. Specified time point: pre-treatment sample, taken before nivolumab and TIL therapy. Tumor tissue came from excised metastases, mostly pleural nodules or supraclavicular lymph nodes. Findings of the study overall: Compared with baseline intratumoral T cells, expanded TIL cultures were more clonal and less diverse (approximately 6.6% vs 31%).

V was shortened by 5 bases and J by 12 bases, with 23 bases between the two germline ends. There are 15 residues in the CDR3. Germline CDR1 is MRHNA and CDR2 is SNTAGT. This clonotype was sampled from a person aged 25 to 85 with non-small cell lung cancer. This sequence joins TRBV6-4 and TRBJ2-1; either TRBD1 or TRBD2 may supply D (5 bases each). The source material was tumor tissue, sampled at baseline. For the CDR3, the DNA is TGTGCCAGCAGTCAGGAAGACTTACCGGGGACGACGCAGTTCTTC. Its translation: CASSQEDLPGTTQFF.